This T cell receptor beta chain was sequenced for a study of cytomegalovirus exposure and HLA in healthy donors. Whole-study results and caveats: Links to common viral pathogens appeared, in a later analysis, for several of the most significant clusters. V segments that were indistinguishable, TRBV6-2 and TRBV6-3 among them, were omitted from analysis. Within an earlier analysis, most TCR beta V segments proved productive either about 90% or about 30% of the time. Sequencing likely produced, as an artifact, a cluster of highly shared sequence variants.

Remarks on this clone: No antigen is known for it.

Both 60 Vbeta primers and 13 Jbeta primers went into the PCR. The repertoire was sequenced with immunoSEQ multiplex PCR; TCRdb's copy has only in-frame clones and lacks some. Among some 120,000 clones listed, around 73% were seen once. Trimming stripped 0 bases from V and 1 base from J, with 14 bases between. CDR3 length: 16 amino acids. Germline values: CDR1 SGHNT, CDR2 YYREEE (reference sequence). This chain uses TRBV5-4 with TRBJ2-7; D may be TRBD2 (6 bases). The TCR originated in a woman aged 40 to 50 in good health and CMV-seropositive. Input material: PBMCs. CDR3 in DNA: TGTGCCAGCAGCTTGGATCCGGGGAGGAGTTCCTACGAGCAGTACTTC. Translated: CASSLDPGRSSYEQYF.